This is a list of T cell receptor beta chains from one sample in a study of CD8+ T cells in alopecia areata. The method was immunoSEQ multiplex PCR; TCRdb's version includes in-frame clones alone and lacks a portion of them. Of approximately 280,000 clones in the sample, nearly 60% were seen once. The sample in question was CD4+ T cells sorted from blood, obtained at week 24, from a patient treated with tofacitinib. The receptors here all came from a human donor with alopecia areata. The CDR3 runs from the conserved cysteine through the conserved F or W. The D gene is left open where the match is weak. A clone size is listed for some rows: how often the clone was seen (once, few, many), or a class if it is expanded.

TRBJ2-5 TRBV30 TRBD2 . TGTGCCTCCAGACTAGCGGGGGGGCCGGCAGAGACCCAGTACTTC CASRLAGGPAETQYF
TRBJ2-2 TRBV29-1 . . TGCAGCGCCAAAAGAGACCTCACCGGGGAGCTGTTTTTT CSAKRDLTGELFF
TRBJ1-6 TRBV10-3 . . TGTGCCATCAGTGTGACTCTAAGGGGAAATTCACCCCTCCACTTT CAISVTLRGNSPLHF
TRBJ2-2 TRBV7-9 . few TGTGCCAGCTCTTTATTTACAGGGAACACCGGGGAGCTGTTTTTT CASSLFTGNTGELFF
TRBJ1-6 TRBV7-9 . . TGTGCCAGCACCTCAAGAAGGGATTCACCCCTCCACTTT CASTSRRDSPLHF
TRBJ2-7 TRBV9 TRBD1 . TGTGCCAGCAGCTCCCCGGACAGGGCGATCAACGAGCAGTACTTC CASSSPDRAINEQYF
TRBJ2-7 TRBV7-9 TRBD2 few TGTGCCAGCAGCACCACTGGGCTAGCGGGGGACTACGAGCAGTACTTC CASSTTGLAGDYEQYF
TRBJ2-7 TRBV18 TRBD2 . TGTGCCAGCTCACCACCGGGACTAGCGGGGGAGCAGTACTTC CASSPPGLAGEQYF
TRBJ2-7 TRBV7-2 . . TGTGCCAGCAGCTTATTCTCCTACGAGCAGTACTTC CASSLFSYEQYF
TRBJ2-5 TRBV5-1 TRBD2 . TGCGCCAGCAGCTTCGGCGCGGGGGGGCCGGTTGGAGAGACCCAGTACTTC CASSFGAGGPVGETQYF
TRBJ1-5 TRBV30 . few TGTGCCTGGAGTGAATGGGGTCCAGGTCAGCCCCAGCATTTT CAWSEWGPGQPQHF
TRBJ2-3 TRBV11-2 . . TGTGCCAGCAGCTTAGATGGGGGAGTGTCAGATACGCAGTATTTT CASSLDGGVSDTQYF
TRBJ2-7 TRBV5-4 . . TGTGCCAGCAGCCCAACTGGACAATCCGAGCAGTACTTC CASSPTGQSEQYF
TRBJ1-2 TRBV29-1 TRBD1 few TGCAGCGTAGCGGGACAGGATGGTTACACCTTC CSVAGQDGYTF
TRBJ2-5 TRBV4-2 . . TGTGCCAGCAGCCAAGAATACCGGGTCCAAGAGACCCAGTACTTC CASSQEYRVQETQYF
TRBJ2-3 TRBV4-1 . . TGCGCCAGCAGCCACCCTACCACAGATACGCAGTATTTT CASSHPTTDTQYF
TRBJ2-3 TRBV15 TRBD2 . TGTGCCACCAGCAGCGGACTAGCGGGGGGGTCCACAGATACGCAGTATTTT CATSSGLAGGSTDTQYF
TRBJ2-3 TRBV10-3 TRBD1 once TGTGCCGTCCAGGGGGAATCGGATACGCAGTATTTT CAVQGESDTQYF
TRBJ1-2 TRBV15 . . TGTGCCACCAGCATTAAGGGGAGGAACTATGGCTACACCTTC CATSIKGRNYGYTF
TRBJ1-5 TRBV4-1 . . TGCGCCAGCAGCCACGAGGGGTTGGGGGCGGACAATCAGCCCCAGCATTTT CASSHEGLGADNQPQHF
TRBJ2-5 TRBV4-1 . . TGCGCCAGCAGCCAAGGGCTACAAGAGACCCAGTACTTC CASSQGLQETQYF
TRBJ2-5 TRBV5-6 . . TGTGCCAGCAGCCCCGGAGGCACCGGGACCCAGTACTTC CASSPGGTGTQYF
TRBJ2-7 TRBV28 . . TGTGCCAGCAGTTTTCCCCCCTACGAGCAGTACTTC CASSFPPYEQYF
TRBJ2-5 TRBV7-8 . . TGTGCCAGCAGCACACACGGGATCCCCCAAGAGACCCAGTACTTC CASSTHGIPQETQYF
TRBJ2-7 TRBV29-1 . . TGCAGCGTCGATCTCACCCCGTACTCCTACGAGCAGTACTTC CSVDLTPYSYEQYF
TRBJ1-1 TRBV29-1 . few TGCAGCGGCGCCTCGAACGCGAACACTGAAGCTTTCTTT CSGASNANTEAFF
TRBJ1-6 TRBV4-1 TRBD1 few TGCGCCAGCACCCCGGGACAGGGTAGGGATTCACCCCTCCACTTT CASTPGQGRDSPLHF
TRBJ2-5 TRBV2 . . TGTGCCAGCAGGTCGGGTAGCGGTGGGGAGACCCAGTACTTC CASRSGSGGETQYF